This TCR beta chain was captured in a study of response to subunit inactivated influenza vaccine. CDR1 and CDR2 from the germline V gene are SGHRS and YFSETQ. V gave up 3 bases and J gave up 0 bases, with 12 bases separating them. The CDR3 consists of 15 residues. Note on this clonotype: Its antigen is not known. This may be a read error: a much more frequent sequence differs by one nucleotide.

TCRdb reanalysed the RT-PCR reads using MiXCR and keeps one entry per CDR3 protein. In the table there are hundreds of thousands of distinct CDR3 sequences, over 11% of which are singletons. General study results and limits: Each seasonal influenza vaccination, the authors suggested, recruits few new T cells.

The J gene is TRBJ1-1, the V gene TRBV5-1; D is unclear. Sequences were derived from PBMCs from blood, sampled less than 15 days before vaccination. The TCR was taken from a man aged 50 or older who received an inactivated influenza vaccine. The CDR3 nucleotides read TGCGCCAGCAGCTGGCCAGTGGGAGTGAACACTGAAGCTTTCTTT. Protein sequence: CASSWPVGVNTEAFF.